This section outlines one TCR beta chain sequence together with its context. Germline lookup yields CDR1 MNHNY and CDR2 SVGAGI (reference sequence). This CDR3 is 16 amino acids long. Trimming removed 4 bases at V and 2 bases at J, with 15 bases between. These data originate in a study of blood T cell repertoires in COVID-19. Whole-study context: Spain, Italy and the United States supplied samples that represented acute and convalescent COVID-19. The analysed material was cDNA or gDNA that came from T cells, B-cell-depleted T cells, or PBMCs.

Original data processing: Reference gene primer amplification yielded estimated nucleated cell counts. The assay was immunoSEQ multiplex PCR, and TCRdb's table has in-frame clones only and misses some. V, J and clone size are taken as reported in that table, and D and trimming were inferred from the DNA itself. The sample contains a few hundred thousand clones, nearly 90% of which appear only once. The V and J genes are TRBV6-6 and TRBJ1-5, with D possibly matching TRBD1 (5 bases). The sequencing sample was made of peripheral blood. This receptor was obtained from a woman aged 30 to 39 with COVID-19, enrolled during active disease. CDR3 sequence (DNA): TGTGCCAGCAGTTCCGAACAGGAGTTGGGCAATCAGCCCCAGCATTTT. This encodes CASSSEQELGNQPQHF.